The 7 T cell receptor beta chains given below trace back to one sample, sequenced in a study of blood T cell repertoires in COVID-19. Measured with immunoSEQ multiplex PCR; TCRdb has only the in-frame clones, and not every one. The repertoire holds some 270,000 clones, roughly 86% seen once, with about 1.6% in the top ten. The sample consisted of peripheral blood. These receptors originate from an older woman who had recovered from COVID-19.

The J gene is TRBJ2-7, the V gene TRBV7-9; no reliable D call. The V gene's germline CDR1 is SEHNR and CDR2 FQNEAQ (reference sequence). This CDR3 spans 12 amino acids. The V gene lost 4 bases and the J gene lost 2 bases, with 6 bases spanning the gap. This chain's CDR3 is CASSSDTYEQYF. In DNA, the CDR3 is TGTGCCAGCAGCTCAGATACCTACGAGCAGTACTTC.

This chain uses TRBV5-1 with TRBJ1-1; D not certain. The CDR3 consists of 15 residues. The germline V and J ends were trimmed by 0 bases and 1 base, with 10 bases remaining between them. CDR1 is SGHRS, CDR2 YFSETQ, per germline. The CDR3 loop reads CASSLEGAGNTEAFF. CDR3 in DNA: TGCGCCAGCAGCTTGGAAGGTGCGGGGAACACTGAAGCTTTCTTT. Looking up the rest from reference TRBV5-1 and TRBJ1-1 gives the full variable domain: KAGVTQTPRYLIKTRGQQVTLSCSPISGHRSVSWYQQTPGQGLQFLFEYFSETQRNKGNFPGRFSGRQFSNSRSEMNVSTLELGDSALYLCASSLEGAGNTEAFFGQGTRLTVV.

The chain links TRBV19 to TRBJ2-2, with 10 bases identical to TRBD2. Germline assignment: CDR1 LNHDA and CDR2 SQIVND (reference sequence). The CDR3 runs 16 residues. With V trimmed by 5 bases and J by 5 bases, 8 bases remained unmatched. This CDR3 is CASSPSGGAGTGELFF. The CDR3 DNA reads TGTGCCAGTAGTCCCAGCGGGGGGGCAGGGACCGGGGAGCTGTTTTTT.

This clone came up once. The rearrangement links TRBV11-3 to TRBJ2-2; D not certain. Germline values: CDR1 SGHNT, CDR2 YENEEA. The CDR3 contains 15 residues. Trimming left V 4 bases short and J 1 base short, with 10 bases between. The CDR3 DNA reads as TGTGCCAGCAGCTCGACCCCAGGGAACACCGGGGAGCTGTTTTTT. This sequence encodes CASSSTPGNTGELFF. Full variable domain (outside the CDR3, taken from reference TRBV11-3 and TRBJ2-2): EAGVVQSPRYKIIEKKQPVAFWCNPISGHNTLYWYLQNLGQGPELLIRYENEEAVDDSQLPKDRFSAERLKGVDSTLKIQPAELGDSAVYLCASSSTPGNTGELFFGEGSRLTVL.

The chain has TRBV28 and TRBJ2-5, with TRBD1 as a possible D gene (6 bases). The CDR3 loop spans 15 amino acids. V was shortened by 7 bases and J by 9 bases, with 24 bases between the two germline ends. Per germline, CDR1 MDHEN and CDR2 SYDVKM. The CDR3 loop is CASTSLGGTTEAQYF. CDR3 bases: TGTGCCAGCACCTCCCTAGGGGGTACCACGGAGGCCCAGTACTTC.

In nucleotides, the CDR3 is TGTGCCAGCAGCTTTCCCCAGGCTAGCGGCACCGGGGAGCTGTTTTTT. Its protein product is CASSFPQASGTGELFF. The J gene is TRBJ2-2, the V gene TRBV5-6; 7 nucleotides line up with TRBD2. Germline V gene sequence: CDR1 SGHDT, CDR2 YYEEEE. Germline trimming cut 2 bases from V and 4 bases from J; bases unmatched to any gene: 8. The length of the CDR3 is 16 residues. The whole variable domain, remainder taken from reference TRBV5-6 and TRBJ2-2, is DAGVTQSPTHLIKTRGQQVTLRCSPKSGHDTVSWYQQALGQGPQFIFQYYEEEERQRGNFPDRFSGHQFPNYSSELNVNALLLGDSALYLCASSFPQASGTGELFFGEGSRLTVL.

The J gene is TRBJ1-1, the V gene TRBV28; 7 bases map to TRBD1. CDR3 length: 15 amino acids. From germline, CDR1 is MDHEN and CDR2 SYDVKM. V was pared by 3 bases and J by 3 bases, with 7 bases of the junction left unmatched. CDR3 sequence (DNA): TGTGCCAGCAGTTTGGGGGGACAGTCTTACACTGAAGCTTTCTTT. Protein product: CASSLGGQSYTEAFF.